This T cell receptor beta chain was sequenced in a study of blood T cell repertoires in COVID-19. Study in general: T cells, B-cell-depleted T cells, or PBMCs provided the cDNA or gDNA that served as material.

Generated by immunoSEQ multiplex PCR, the TCRdb table keeps only in-frame clones and is missing some. Here the sample spans 300,000 to 400,000 clones, 80% to 90% being singletons. The CDR3 runs to 16 residues. CDR1 and CDR2 from the germline V gene are KGHSH and LQKENI. V shed 0 bases and J shed 0 bases, with 12 bases lying between them. This chain uses TRBV18 with TRBJ2-7; possible D gene TRBD2, 6 bases. The sequence was obtained from a man aged 30 to 45 with COVID-19, enrolled during active disease. The source material was peripheral blood. The CDR3, as DNA: TGTGCCAGCTCACCACCGAGGGAGGTAGGCTCCTACGAGCAGTACTTC. Translating gives CASSPPREVGSYEQYF.